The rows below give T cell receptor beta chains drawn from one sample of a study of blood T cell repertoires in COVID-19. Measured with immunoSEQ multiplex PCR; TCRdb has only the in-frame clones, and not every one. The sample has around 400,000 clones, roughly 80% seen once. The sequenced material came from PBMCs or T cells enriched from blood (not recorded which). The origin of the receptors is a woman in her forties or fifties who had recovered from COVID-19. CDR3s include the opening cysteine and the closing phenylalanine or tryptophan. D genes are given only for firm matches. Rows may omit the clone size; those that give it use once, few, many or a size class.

TGTGCCAGCACATGGGACACTGCCGTGTATGGCTACACCTTC | CASTWDTAVYGYTF | TRBJ1-2 | TRBV7-9 | . | .
TGTGCCAGCAGCTTCCCGGGATCTGGGGCCAACGTCCTGACTTTC | CASSFPGSGANVLTF | TRBJ2-6 | TRBV7-2 | . | once
TGTGCCAGTAGTATTTTCGCGTCGCCTAATCAGCCCCAGCATTTT | CASSIFASPNQPQHF | TRBJ1-5 | TRBV19 | . | .
TGTGCCAGCAGCTCTCGGACAGGTATGAACACTGAAGCTTTCTTT | CASSSRTGMNTEAFF | TRBJ1-1 | TRBV11-3 | TRBD1 | .
TGTGCCAGCAGTACCAGGGCTGGCTACACCTTC | CASSTRAGYTF | TRBJ1-2 | TRBV12-3/TRBV12-4 | . | .
TGCAGCGTAAACTCCGGGACCGGAGGGCCCTATGGCTACACCTTC | CSVNSGTGGPYGYTF | TRBJ1-2 | TRBV29-1 | . | .
TGTGCCAGCAGCCAAGATTTTCAGGGTACTTCTCCTCCACCCCTCCACTTT | CASSQDFQGTSPPPLHF | TRBJ1-6 | TRBV3-1/TRBV3-2 | . | few
TGCGCCAGCGAGGGAGGTACGGGTGGCTACACCTTC | CASEGGTGGYTF | TRBJ1-2 | TRBV5-1 | . | .
TGTGCCTGGAGTGTAAGTCAGGGGCTAGATACGCAGTATTTT | CAWSVSQGLDTQYF | TRBJ2-3 | TRBV30 | . | .
TGTGCCAGCAGCATGACAAGACAGGGTCGGTCACCCCTCCACTTT | CASSMTRQGRSPLHF | TRBJ1-6 | TRBV5-4 | TRBD1 | .
TGTGCCAGCAGTCCCATAGTCCGGGGGTGGAGCTACAATGAGCAGTTCTTC | CASSPIVRGWSYNEQFF | TRBJ2-1 | TRBV6-2/TRBV6-3 | . | .
TGTGCCAGCAGCTTACAGGGGGGTAGCGAGGGCTACACCTTC | CASSLQGGSEGYTF | TRBJ1-2 | TRBV7-9 | TRBD1 | .
TGTGCCAGTAGAGCCGGGAGCTCCTATAATTCACCCCTCCACTTT | CASRAGSSYNSPLHF | TRBJ1-6 | TRBV19 | . | .
TGTGCCAGCAGCGCCAGGGGGGACGGTGAGCAGTTCTTC | CASSARGDGEQFF | TRBJ2-1 | TRBV9 | . | .
TGTGCCAGCAGCCCCGACCCCGGGACTAGCGGGTATAGCTCCTACGAGCAGTACTTC | CASSPDPGTSGYSSYEQYF | TRBJ2-7 | TRBV6-2/TRBV6-3 | TRBD2 | once
TGTGCCAGCAGTGAAGCCCTAGTCCCGCAAGAAGGTCAGCCCCAGCATTTT | CASSEALVPQEGQPQHF | TRBJ1-5 | TRBV2 | . | .
TGTGCCAGCTCTAACGGTTGGACTGAAGCTTTCTTT | CASSNGWTEAFF | TRBJ1-1 | TRBV28 | . | .
TGCGCCAGCAGCCAAGTCAGGACAGGGAATTACGAGCAGTACTTC | CASSQVRTGNYEQYF | TRBJ2-7 | TRBV4-1 | TRBD1 | .